This T cell receptor beta chain appears in the sequencing data of a study of blood T cells in healthy people across ages. Each donor supplied ten milliliters of peripheral blood. The use of a sample-barcoded 5' primer and a J-beta primer mix characterized a second PCR of about 7 to 12 cycles. Each CDR3 protein gets one entry after TCRdb re-called the 5' RACE reads with MiXCR. The table has 1.5 million to 2 million distinct CDR3 sequences, approximately 39% seen once. This CDR3 has 14 amino acids. V lost 4 bases and J 7 bases, leaving 14 bases between the germline ends. CDR1 SNHLY and CDR2 FYNNEI come from the germline V gene. With respect to this clonotype: Its antigen is still unknown.

The study's findings and limits: TCR beta diversity was tightly associated with the proportion of naive T cells. It was not known whether donors were CMV positive (a possible confounder of expanded clonotype changes).

The J gene is TRBJ1-5, the V gene TRBV2, with D uncertain. Sequencing was done on a sample of blood. This receptor was taken from a human donor in good health. The CDR3 sequence is CASSVSPGQQPQHF. In nucleotides, the CDR3 is TGTGCCAGCAGTGTGAGTCCAGGTCAACAGCCCCAGCATTTT.